This TCR beta chain was observed in a study of graft-versus-host responses after intestinal transplantation. The CDR3 runs to 14 residues. V was clipped by 6 bases and J by 3 bases; unmatched bases: 6. CDR1 and CDR2 from the germline V gene are KGHSH and LQKENI. General study findings and limits: Within the allografts of patients who had graft-donor T cell macrochimerism, graft-versus-host to host-versus-graft clonal ratios were high.

Profiled with immunoSEQ multiplex PCR; TCRdb holds only in-frame clones, not every one. The sample includes about 11,000 clones, 30% to 40% of them seen just once. Around 200,000 CFSE-labeled responder cells were plated with around 200,000 irradiated, violet-dye-labeled stimulator cells. Sorting was performed after the reaction on proliferating CFSE-low CD3+CD4+ and CD3+CD8+ responders. V usage is TRBV18 and J usage is TRBJ1-2; 8 bases are shared with TRBD1. The material was alloreactive CD4+ T cells from a mixed lymphocyte reaction culture, obtained before transplantation. Described subset: CFSE-low proliferating T cells sorted from roughly six-day pre-transplant mixed lymphocyte reaction (GvH or HvG direction). The receptor was derived from a human patient who was an organ donor for intestinal transplantation. The CDR3 here is CASSATGEHYGYTF. The CDR3, as DNA: TGTGCCAGCTCCGCGACAGGGGAGCACTATGGCTACACCTTC.